The 13 T cell receptor beta chains below come from one sample, sequenced in a study of blood T cell repertoires in COVID-19. Assay used: immunoSEQ multiplex PCR; TCRdb lists only in-frame clones, some missing. The sample lists around 50,000 clones; more than 75% were seen once. Specimen: peripheral blood. These receptors were obtained from a man in his forties with active COVID-19.

The V and J genes are TRBV28 and TRBJ2-1; the match to TRBD1 covers 7 bases. J gave up 5 bases and V 8 bases, and 12 bases lay outside the gene matches. The V gene's germline CDR1 is MDHEN and CDR2 SYDVKM. The CDR3 consists of 15 residues. The DNA for the CDR3 is TGTGCCAGCCTGCCGGGACAGAGACTTAACAATGAGCAGTTCTTC. It is translated as CASLPGQRLNNEQFF. The variable domain in full, completed from reference TRBV28 and TRBJ2-1, reads DVKVTQSSRYLVKRTGEKVFLECVQDMDHENMFWYRQDPGLGLRLIYFSYDVKMKEKGDIPEGYSVSREKKERFSLILESASTNQTSMYLCASLPGQRLNNEQFFGPGTRLTVL.

V and J are TRBV28 and TRBJ2-7, with 9 bases lining up with TRBD1. CDR3 length equals 17 residues. Trimming removed 5 bases from V and 3 bases from J; junction bases left unmatched: 14. Germline CDR1 is MDHEN and CDR2 is SYDVKM. For the CDR3, the DNA is TGTGCCAGCAGTGAGCGGGACAGGGTCCATTCTTTCTACGAGCAGTACTTC. This encodes CASSERDRVHSFYEQYF.

CDR3 nucleotides: TGTGCCAGCACCTCGGGGAGCGAGCAGTACTTC. This gives the protein CASTSGSEQYF. The chain recombines TRBV28 with TRBJ2-7, with a tentative D call TRBD2 (5 bases). This CDR3 contains 11 residues. Trimming shortened V by 7 bases and J by 6 bases, and 10 bases separated the two germline ends. In germline, CDR1 is MDHEN, CDR2 SYDVKM.

The chain combines TRBV11-3 with TRBJ2-2; no definite D call. Trimming took off 2 bases at V and 4 bases at J, with 2 bases between the two ends. This CDR3 region has 12 residues. CDR1 SGHNT and CDR2 YENEEA come from the germline V gene. The CDR3 nucleotides are TGTGCCAGCAGCTTACTCACCGGGGAGCTGTTTTTT. It yields the protein CASSLLTGELFF.

The chain uses TRBV9 and TRBJ1-1; 8 bases are shared with TRBD1. Unmatched junction bases numbered 5, after V lost 1 base and J lost 0 bases. This CDR3 region has 16 residues. Germline CDR1 is SGDLS and CDR2 is YYNGEE. The chain's CDR3 is CASSVLWDRMNTEAFF. CDR3 sequence (DNA): TGTGCCAGCAGCGTATTGTGGGACAGGATGAACACTGAAGCTTTCTTT. Filled out from reference TRBV9 and TRBJ1-1, the complete variable domain reads DSGVTQTPKHLITATGQRVTLRCSPRSGDLSVYWYQQSLDQGLQFLIQYYNGEERAKGNILERFSAQQFPDLHSELNLSSLELGDSALYFCASSVLWDRMNTEAFFGQGTRLTVV.

This clone was detected only once. The chain joins TRBV19 to TRBJ2-2; D gene unclear. Germline V lookup: CDR1 LNHDA, CDR2 SQIVND (reference sequence). Trimming removed 6 bases at V and 5 bases at J, with 4 bases between. CDR3 length: 11 amino acids. CDR3 protein: CASSGTGELFF. As DNA, the CDR3 is TGTGCCAGTAGCGGGACCGGGGAGCTGTTTTTT.

This rearrangement joins TRBV11-2 to TRBJ2-1, with 12 bases lining up with TRBD2. From germline, CDR1 is SGHAT and CDR2 FQNNGV. This CDR3 region has 18 residues. V dropped 2 bases and J dropped 3; count of bases not matched to a gene: 8. CDR3 in amino acids: CASSLRLAGVPLYNEQFF. The DNA for the CDR3 is TGTGCCAGCAGCTTAAGACTAGCGGGAGTACCCCTCTACAATGAGCAGTTCTTC.

The chain uses TRBV5-1 and TRBJ2-2; D is unresolved. The CDR3 sequence is 15 residues long. Germline CDR1 and CDR2: SGHRS and YFSETQ. Trimming cost V 4 bases and J 1 base, with 11 bases left between them. The chain's CDR3 is CASSPRHQNTGELFF. In DNA, the CDR3 is TGCGCCAGCAGCCCTCGACATCAGAACACCGGGGAGCTGTTTTTT.

The genes are TRBV4-1 and TRBJ2-3; D possibly corresponds to TRBD2 (5 bases). Germline V gene data show CDR1 as MGHRA and CDR2 as YSYEKL. V gave up 1 base and J gave up 0 bases, with 8 bases separating them. This CDR3 spans 15 amino acids. CDR3 nucleotides: TGCGCCAGCAGCCAAGTGAGGGTTAGCACAGATACGCAGTATTTT. It yields the protein CASSQVRVSTDTQYF.

This chain connects TRBV19 to TRBJ1-2; D might be TRBD1 (6 bases). V was cut by 6 bases and J by 4 bases, with 12 bases left in between. The CDR3 length is 13 residues. The V gene's germline CDR1 is LNHDA and CDR2 SQIVND (reference sequence). For the CDR3, the DNA is TGTGCCAGTAGCGCGACAGGTAGCTATGGCTACACCTTC. Protein: CASSATGSYGYTF.

V is TRBV10-3 and J is TRBJ1-5; TRBD1 might be the D (6 bases). This CDR3 has 13 residues. V was pared by 4 bases and J by 6 bases, with 10 bases between. Germline CDR1 ENHRY, CDR2 SYGVKD. The CDR3 reads CAISGTGSQPQHF. DNA for the CDR3: TGTGCCATCAGTGGAACAGGGAGTCAGCCCCAGCATTTT.

The chain couples TRBV27 to TRBJ2-7; perhaps TRBD1 as D (6 bases). The CDR3 totals 14 residues. Germline CDR1 MNHEY, CDR2 SMNVEV (reference sequence). The V and J ends lost 5 bases and 1 base respectively, with 12 bases between them. CDR3 residues: CASSLETGSYEQYF. The CDR3 DNA follows: TGTGCCAGCAGTCTAGAGACAGGATCCTACGAGCAGTACTTC.

Only a few counts were recorded for this clone. This chain connects TRBV6-5 to TRBJ1-2; D unclear. CDR1 is MNHEY, CDR2 SVGAGI, per germline. The CDR3 has 13 residues. V lost 2 bases and J lost 6, with 10 bases in between. The CDR3 nucleotides are TGTGCCAGCAGTTACGGGCAGGCCCATGGCTACACCTTC. Amino acid sequence: CASSYGQAHGYTF.